This paragraph reports one TCR beta chain. Its antigen is not identified. This record comes from a study of OX40 agonist ivuxolimab in advanced cancers. Study-level background: Under the entry rules, prior anti-PD-1, anti-PD-L1 or anti-CTLA-4 therapy was allowed, and 40% had some.

TCRdb's table, derived via immunoSEQ multiplex PCR, lists solely in-frame clones and lacks some. This sample carries 65,000 to 70,000 clones, over 75% of them seen once, and the ten largest clones take more than 5.5%. Study observations and caveats: Also present in some nonresponders was a low level of normalized T-cell clonal expansion. Researchers did not determine the expanded peripheral T cells' antigen specificity. CD4+ T cells averaged fewer expanded clones than CD8+ T cells.

Specimen: CD4+ or CD8+ T cells sorted from blood, collected in a trial of the OX40 agonist ivuxolimab. The TCR comes from an adult with an advanced solid tumor such as melanoma, head and neck, liver or kidney cancer.

CDR3: CASSSAGGPLYEQYF. As DNA, the CDR3 is TGTGCCAGCAGCTCAGCGGGAGGGCCTCTCTACGAGCAGTACTTC. The rearrangement uses TRBV11-1 and TRBJ2-7; 10 nucleotides line up with TRBD2. Germline lookup yields CDR1 SGHAT and CDR2 FQDESV (reference sequence). V dropped 4 bases and J dropped 3; count of bases not matched to a gene: 6. This CDR3 contains 15 residues.